One sample yielded the 10 T cell receptor beta chains listed below, sequenced in a study of T cell responses to AZD1222 COVID-19 vaccine. Produced via immunoSEQ multiplex PCR; TCRdb's table is partial and in-frame only. The repertoire holds some 110,000 clones, roughly nine tenths seen once, with 3.5% to 4.5% in the top ten. Sample: peripheral blood, taken on day 0 of AZD1222 vaccination. Receptors originate from an adult in good health.

The V and J genes are TRBV13 and TRBJ1-1, with TRBD1 as a possible D gene (5 bases). The V gene's germline CDR1 is PRHDT and CDR2 FYEKMQ (reference sequence). The CDR3 spans 15 residues. Trimming took 7 bases from V and 0 from J, leaving 15 bases between them. In DNA, the CDR3 is TGTGCCAGCACCAAACGGGGGGGGTTGAACACTGAAGCTTTCTTT. Translating gives CASTKRGGLNTEAFF.

CDR3 in DNA: TGTGCCAGCAGCGATGCCCAAGACAGGATCAAGAGCACAGATACGCAGTATTTT. Amino acids: CASSDAQDRIKSTDTQYF. The chain combines TRBV9 with TRBJ2-3, with a weak D call TRBD1 (6 bases). The CDR3 has 18 amino acids. Trimming cost V 3 bases and J 0 bases, with 20 bases left between them. Per germline, CDR1 SGDLS and CDR2 YYNGEE.

A word on this clone: Mismatch with germline at one junction end may stem from a read error. This chain connects TRBV28 to TRBJ2-7; tentatively, D is TRBD1 or TRBD2 (5 bases each). The CDR3 is 9 residues long. From germline, CDR1 is MDHEN and CDR2 SYDVKM. The CDR3 DNA follows: TGTGCCAGCAGCTGGGACGGGCAGTTC. This codes for CASSWDGQF.

The chain links TRBV7-8 to TRBJ1-4; TRBD1 might be the D (5 bases). This CDR3 contains 15 residues. The germline CDR1 and CDR2 sequences are SGHVS and FQNEAQ. V dropped 6 bases and J dropped 8 bases, with 19 bases sitting between them. The CDR3 nucleotides read TGTGCCAGCAGGCGTAGAATGGGGGGGGACGAAAAACTGTTTTTT. The encoded protein is CASRRRMGGDEKLFF. Together with reference TRBV7-8 and TRBJ1-4, the CDR3 gives the full variable domain: GAGVSQSPRYKVAKRGQDVALRCDPISGHVSLFWYQQALGQGPEFLTYFQNEAQLDKSGLPSDRFFAERPEGSVSTLKIQRTQQEDSAVYLCASRRRMGGDEKLFFGSGTQLSVL.

In this sample, this clone turned up once. The chain uses TRBV4-3 and TRBJ2-3; 8 bases align to TRBD2. The CDR3 contains 14 residues. Germline V CDR1 and CDR2: LGHNA, YSLEER. The V and J ends lost 3 bases and 5 bases, in that order; junction bases with no gene match: 4. The CDR3 bases are TGCGCCAGCAGCCAGGCGACTAGCGAAGATACGCAGTATTTT. Its protein is CASSQATSEDTQYF.

The J gene is TRBJ2-7, the V gene TRBV12-3 or TRBV12-4; D possibly corresponds to TRBD1 (5 bases). This CDR3 comprises 13 residues. V was shortened by 6 bases and J by 2 bases, with 11 bases between the two germline ends. The CDR3 reads CASSPGSPYEQYF. CDR3 DNA sequence: TGTGCCAGCAGCCCAGGGTCCCCCTACGAGCAGTACTTC.

The J gene is TRBJ1-2, the V gene TRBV7-2; 7 bases agree with TRBD1. Germline loops: CDR1 SGHTA, CDR2 FQGNSA. The ends lost 5 bases at V and 2 bases at J; junction bases unmatched: 2. The CDR3 is made up of 13 amino acids. CDR3: CASSRDSNYGYTF. CDR3 nucleotides: TGTGCCAGCAGCAGGGACAGCAACTATGGCTACACCTTC. The variable domain in full, with the rest retrieved from reference TRBV7-2 and TRBJ1-2, is GAGVSQSPSNKVTEKGKDVELRCDPISGHTALYWYRQSLGQGLEFLIYFQGNSAPDKSGLPSDRFSAERTGGSVSTLTIQRTQQEDSAVYLCASSRDSNYGYTFGSGTRLTVV.

The rearrangement joins TRBV27 to TRBJ1-5; 7 bases line up with TRBD1. CDR3 size: 14 residues. V gave up 5 bases and J gave up 1 base; unmatched junction bases: 2. CDR1 MNHEY and CDR2 SMNVEV come from the germline V gene (reference sequence). The CDR3: CASSRDRSNQPQHF. Here the CDR3 DNA reads TGTGCCAGCAGTAGGGACAGAAGCAATCAGCCCCAGCATTTT.

The genes are TRBV7-2 and TRBJ1-5; D is undetermined. Germline loops: CDR1 SGHTA, CDR2 FQGNSA. Trimming cost V 2 bases and J 1 base, with 3 bases left between them. The CDR3 contains 13 residues. DNA of the CDR3: TGTGCCAGCAGCTTATGGAGCAATCAGCCCCAGCATTTT. Its protein is CASSLWSNQPQHF.

The chain joins TRBV5-1 to TRBJ1-1; maybe TRBD1 (5 bases). CDR3 length: 15 residues. Germline assignment: CDR1 SGHRS and CDR2 YFSETQ. Trimming pared 1 base from V and 5 bases from J, leaving 15 bases between. For the CDR3, the DNA is TGCGCCAGCAGCTTGCTCCCGGGGCGAGATACTGAAGCTTTCTTT. Its translation is CASSLLPGRDTEAFF.